This T cell receptor (beta chain) was obtained from a study of T cells in Graves' hyperthyroidism and ophthalmopathy (dated by TCRdb to about 2019). About the full investigation: Peripheral blood was sampled at the time of initial diagnosis, prior to any treatment. For training and testing, the 100 or so patients in the discovery cohort were randomly divided in a 7:3 ratio. Following sampling, methimazole starting at 30 mg daily was given to hyperthyroidism patients, and high-dose intravenous methylprednisolone was given to ophthalmopathy patients. In addition, the study compared T-cell repertoires in thyroid tissue and in blood from about six Graves' hyperthyroidism patients. According to the paper, TCR Vbeta CDR3 sequencing was carried out on approximately 140 peripheral blood samples, which came from more than 40 ophthalmopathy, around 74 hyperthyroidism and approximately 17 progressor patients. A discovery cohort of around 100 patients, 43 with Graves' ophthalmopathy and 55 to 60 with stable Graves' hyperthyroidism, was used to find distinguishing TCR V-J signatures. Prospective prediction of ophthalmopathy was tested in an independent validation cohort of approximately 19 hyperthyroidism patients and around 16 patients who later progressed to ophthalmopathy. What the authors observed across the whole study: Sample size was not statistically predetermined, and investigators were not blinded to group allocation. A 13 V-J signature model separated ophthalmopathy from stable hyperthyroidism, with approximately 87% sensitivity and approximately 81% specificity in cross-validation and 80%/75% in testing. Most expanded thyroid clonotypes (frequency above 0.001) were also detected in blood, a finding suggesting that blood repertoires may reflect thyroid immune responses. In validation, the model predicted progression to ophthalmopathy a median of around 6.5 months before onset, with about 64% sensitivity and around 76% specificity.

The TCR beta CDR3 regions were amplified from RNA transcripts. The first round of RT-PCR for the TCR CDR3 was performed with the HTBI primer set and the Qiagen OneStep RT-PCR kit. The libraries were constructed in a second round of multiplex PCR and then size-selected and purified. The libraries were sequenced on an Illumina HiSeq2000 using paired-end 100 bp reads. For the original study's pipeline: SOAPnuke was used to process the raw data, removing reads that contained adapters or uncalled bases, had a mean Phred below 15, or lacked an exact match to the constant primer or identifier. COPE v1.2.5 was used to merge high-quality paired reads, and clonotypes were defined as unique nucleotide sequences. Clonotypes were aligned to IMGT TRBV, TRBD and TRBJ reference segments using MiTCR v1.1. Only V-J combinations with frequency above 0.0001, covering roughly 99% of repertoires, were analysed. The TCS score was defined as F50 (clonal expansion) divided by E x V (chaos), with BLOSUM62-based TCRdist calculated between CDR3 peptides within each V-J. Welch's t-statistics and random forest reduced around 520 V-J features to roughly 13, which were used in a naive Bayes classifier (R e1071). Clones were called with MiXCR by TCRdb after fastp trimmed the public reads at Q25, and only in-frame beta chains were retained. Rows matching on CDR3 protein sequence are summarized as one entry with the most common DNA and genes. These V and J calls originate from TCRdb's pipeline instead of the authors' own analysis. A total of hundreds of thousands of distinct CDR3 sequences appear in this sample, 16% of them only once. The ten largest make up more than 25% of the sample.

There are many counts of this clonotype. Its antigen has not been determined. No base quality information exists; no much larger clone differs at one position. In the ophthalmopathy patients, disease was moderately to severely active, with a Clinical Activity Score of 3 or more, a NOSPECS grade of 4 or more, and a duration of less than 3 months. The study excluded patients with uncontrolled infections, other autoimmune diseases, pregnancy or lactation. Diagnoses were based on clinical symptoms, serum thyroxine and TRAb, thyroid ultrasound and orbital computed tomography. PBMCs were isolated from 8 to 10 ml of fresh peripheral blood by Ficoll-Paque density gradient centrifugation. Total RNA was extracted with Trizol reagent, and quality was checked on an Agilent 2100 Bioanalyzer. The junction shows trimming of 9 bases on V and 1 base on J, plus 18 bases between the germline ends. From a lookup of the germline V gene, CDR1 and CDR2 are SNHLY and FYNNEI. The CDR3 runs 15 residues from the cysteine to the phenylalanine. Just the 45-base CDR3 DNA is kept, in frame starting at base 1.

In this chain, TRBV2 is recombined with TRBJ1-2; the D segment could be TRBD1, given 6 matching bases. The source material was blood. This TCR was recovered from a woman in her late teens or twenties with Graves' ophthalmopathy. Here is the DNA: TGTGCCAGTAATGTGGGGGGCCTGGGTAACTATGGCTACACCTTC. The encoded protein is CASNVGGLGNYGYTF.